Presented here are 25 T cell receptor beta chains from one specimen sequenced in a study of Tregs in tolerant kidney transplant recipients. Method: immunoSEQ multiplex PCR; TCRdb's copy keeps in-frame clones and lacks some. Here the sample table reports approximately 13,000 clones. Related graft donors supplied nonmyeloablative bone marrow transplants, and mixed chimerism was transient. Sequenced material: CD8+ T cells from blood (PBMCs), taken 6 months after the transplant. These receptors were obtained from a human patient who received a combined kidney and bone marrow transplant. Some T cells may be transferred from the graft donor.

Worth noting for this clone: The read terminates 3 residues ahead of where the CDR3 ends, so the germline J gene completes it. This chain links TRBV20-1 with TRBJ2-3, with D perhaps matching TRBD2 (6 bases). Between the trimmed V and J ends, which lost 3 bases and 0 bases, there was a span of 19 bases. Germline-derived CDR1 and CDR2 are DFQATT and SNEGSKA (reference sequence). CDR3 size: 17 residues. This chain's CDR3 is CSASPLGLLESTDTQYF. The CDR3 bases that were read are TGCAGTGCTAGCCCACTGGGACTTCTTGAAAGCACAGATACG.

A word on this clone: The sequence runs out 3 residues before the end of the CDR3; the remainder is reconstructed from the germline J gene. V is TRBV11-1 and J is TRBJ2-7, with TRBD2 as a possible D gene (6 bases). V was pared by 2 bases and J by 2 bases, with 13 bases between. CDR3 length: 15 residues. The germline CDR1 and CDR2 sequences are SGHAT and FQDESV (reference sequence). Here the CDR3 reads CASSLLLGGTYEQYF. The sequenced part of the CDR3 DNA is TGTGCCAGCAGCTTATTACTCGGGGGAACCTACGAG.

Regarding this clone: The sequence runs out 3 residues before the end of the CDR3; the remainder is reconstructed from the germline J gene. The chain couples TRBV19 to TRBJ1-2; D is perhaps TRBD1 (6 bases). This CDR3 has 16 amino acids. CDR1 is LNHDA and CDR2 is SQIVND in the germline V gene (reference sequence). The CDR3 spells CASSIEGGSPYNDYTF. Incomplete CDR3 DNA: TGTGCCAGTAGTATAGAAGGGGGTTCCCCCTACAATGAC. Variable domain in full (rest from reference TRBV19 and TRBJ1-2): DGGITQSPKYLFRKEGQNVTLSCEQNLNHDAMYWYRQDPGQGLRLIYYSQIVNDFQKGDIAEGYSVSREKKESFPLTVTSAQKNPTAFYLCASSIEGGSPYNDYTFGSGTRLTVV.

Comments on this clone: The read halts 3 residues ahead of the CDR3 end, with the missing end drawn from the germline J gene. The V call is TRBV20-1, the J call TRBJ2-2; D call uncertain. In germline, CDR1 is DFQATT, CDR2 SNEGSKA (reference sequence). V shed 0 bases and J shed 5 bases, with 16 bases lying between them. The CDR3 consists of 16 residues. The part of the CDR3 DNA that was read is TGCAGTGCTAGAGATAAGAAGGTCGCCGAGACCGGGGAG. It codes for CSARDKKVAETGE. The full CDR3 is CSARDKKVAETGELFF.

As to this clone: The read gets to within 3 residues of the CDR3 end, and the germline J gene fills in the rest. The chain carries TRBV20-1 and TRBJ1-1, with TRBD1 matching over 9 bases. The CDR3 spans 16 residues. The germline CDR1 and CDR2 sequences are DFQATT and SNEGSKA (reference sequence). Losses at the gene ends were 0 bases for V and 2 bases for J; bases not matched to a gene: 7. The DNA read from the CDR3 is TGCAGTGCTAGAGATCTTGACAGGGGGGGAAACACTGAA. Translated, it gives CSARDLDRGGNTE. The whole CDR3 protein reads CSARDLDRGGNTEAFF.

To note about this clone: The read falls 3 residues short of the CDR3 end, and the missing part is taken from the germline J gene. The V and J genes are TRBV13 and TRBJ2-7; 9 positions agree with TRBD1. Germline assignment: CDR1 PRHDT and CDR2 FYEKMQ (reference sequence). The CDR3 spans 16 residues. Trimming at V came to 4 bases and at J to 4 bases, leaving 11 bases not matched to a gene. The CDR3 region is CASSSTGGGIDYEQYF. The part of the CDR3 DNA that was read is TGTGCCAGCAGCTCGACAGGGGGAGGCATTGATTACGAG.

As concerns this clone: The read terminates 3 residues before the CDR3 end, so the remaining end is supplied by the germline J gene. J is TRBJ1-2 and V is TRBV7-6; tentative D call: TRBD1 (5 bases). Germline V lookup: CDR1 SGHVS, CDR2 FNYEAQ. The length of the CDR3 is 14 residues. The CDR3 sequence is CASSPTGGGYDYTF. CDR3 DNA (partial): TGTGCCAGCAGCCCGACGGGGGGAGGATACGAC.

Notes on this clone: The observed sequence ends 3 residues before the CDR3 terminus, with the missing tail filled in from the germline J gene. The V gene is TRBV5-1, the J gene TRBJ1-1; TRBD1 agrees at 7 bases. The germline gives CDR1 SGHRS, CDR2 YFSETQ. The CDR3 extends over 15 amino acids. Unmatched junction bases numbered 3, after V lost 1 base and J lost 0 bases. CDR3 bases read: TGCGCCAGCAGCTTGAGAGGGGGCATGAACACTGAA. This sequence encodes CASSLRGGMNTE. The whole CDR3 sequence is CASSLRGGMNTEAFF.

Frequency places this clone as large. The read comes to an end 3 residues before the CDR3 does, leaving the germline J gene to fill in the end. The chain carries TRBV20-1 and TRBJ1-1; TRBD1 might be the D (6 bases). Trimming stripped 4 bases from V and 3 bases from J, with 15 bases between. From germline, CDR1 is DFQATT and CDR2 SNEGSKA (reference sequence). The CDR3 is made up of 14 amino acids. CDR3 bases read: TGCAGTGCTACCCCAGGGGTGGGGGACACTGAA. Amino acid sequence: CSATPGVGDTE. The entire CDR3 reads CSATPGVGDTEAFF.

Of note for this clone: The read gets to within 3 residues of the CDR3 end, and the germline J gene fills in the rest. The chain is built from TRBV20-1 and TRBJ1-6, with D hard to call. The CDR3 totals 20 residues. The V and J ends lost 0 bases and 3 bases respectively, with 24 bases between them. Germline V CDR1 and CDR2: DFQATT, SNEGSKA (reference sequence). The CDR3 loop reads CSARDPAVPLALFYNSPLHF. The sequenced part of the CDR3 DNA is TGCAGTGCTAGAGATCCCGCCGTCCCGCTGGCCCTTTTCTATAATTCACCC.

A note on this clone: The CDR3 end lies 3 residues beyond the end of the read and is filled in from the germline J gene. The chain carries TRBV7-9 and TRBJ1-2, with 11 bases matching TRBD1. The CDR3 runs 15 residues. V lost 6 bases and J lost 5; bases outside the gene matches: 8. The V gene's germline CDR1 is SEHNR and CDR2 FQNEAQ (reference sequence). CDR3 bases read: TGTGCCAGCAGACCGCCGGGACAGGGGGTGTATGGC. Amino acids: CASRPPGQGVYG. The CDR3, in full, reads CASRPPGQGVYGYTF.

About this clone: The read halts 3 residues ahead of the CDR3 end, with the missing end drawn from the germline J gene. The V call is TRBV7-6, the J call TRBJ2-7; TRBD1 aligns across 8 bases. The CDR3 is 14 amino acids. From germline, CDR1 is SGHVS and CDR2 FNYEAQ. With V trimmed by 5 bases and J by 2 bases, 5 bases remained unmatched. The CDR3 region is CASSTRTGTYEQYF. The sequenced CDR3 bases are TGTGCCAGCAGCACCAGGACAGGGACCTACGAG.

CDR3 DNA (partial): TGTGCCAGCAGTTTAGCGCTTACAGGGGGATTTACCTACGAG. Its translation is CASSLALTGGFTYE. The CDR3 in full is CASSLALTGGFTYEQYF. V and J are TRBV12-3 or TRBV12-4 and TRBJ2-7; 8 bases fit TRBD1. From the germline J gene comes the end of the CDR3, since the read stops 3 residues before it. Germline trimming cut 0 bases from V and 2 bases from J; bases unmatched to any gene: 9. The CDR3 is made up of 17 amino acids.

Notes on this clone: The sequence runs out 3 residues before the end of the CDR3; the remainder is reconstructed from the germline J gene. The chain is built from TRBV10-3 and TRBJ2-7; TRBD1 might be the D (6 bases). The germline V and J ends were trimmed by 8 bases and 0 bases, with 11 bases remaining between them. This CDR3 comprises 13 residues. Germline CDR1 ENHRY, CDR2 SYGVKD. The CDR3 reads CAIEGDTSYEQYF. The CDR3 DNA, read in part, is TGTGCCATCGAGGGGGATACCTCCTACGAG.

Note on this clone: The DNA ends 3 residues before the CDR3 does, and the rest of the CDR3 is filled in from the germline J gene. The chain combines TRBV20-1 with TRBJ1-2; D possibly corresponds to TRBD1 (5 bases). CDR1 and CDR2 (germline): DFQATT, SNEGSKA (reference sequence). This CDR3 spans 14 amino acids. CDR3 in amino acids: CSAREERGSYEYTF. The CDR3 bases that were read are TGCAGTGCTAGAGAAGAGCGGGGGTCCTACGAG.

Remarks on this clone: The read gets to within 3 residues of the CDR3 end, and the germline J gene fills in the rest. The chain uses TRBV29-1 and TRBJ1-2; TRBD1 matches 7 bases. The CDR3 consists of 12 residues. Per the germline V gene, CDR1 is SQVTM and CDR2 is ANQGSEA. CDR3 DNA (partial): TGCAGCGTTGAAGGCGACAGGGCCGAC. Protein sequence: CSVEGDRAD. The whole CDR3 reads CSVEGDRADYTF.

Worth noting for this clone: Coverage ceases 3 residues before the CDR3 finishes, and the germline J gene fills in the end. The rearrangement joins TRBV12-3 or TRBV12-4 to TRBJ1-4, with D perhaps matching TRBD1 (5 bases). The CDR3 spans 12 residues. V dropped 7 bases and J dropped 6 bases, with 9 bases sitting between them. CDR3 protein: CASNGGDEKLFF. The DNA read from the CDR3 is TGTGCCAGCAACGGAGGGGATGAAAAA.

Comments on this clone: The read terminates 3 residues ahead of where the CDR3 ends, so the germline J gene completes it. This chain links TRBV16 with TRBJ2-7; D is possibly TRBD1 (5 bases). There are 16 residues in the CDR3. V was clipped by 0 bases and J by 5 bases, with 17 bases between them. Germline assignment: CDR1 KGHSY and CDR2 FQNENV. The CDR3 sequence: CASSQSQGLGKDEQYF. The part of the CDR3 DNA that was read is TGTGCCAGCAGCCAATCCCAGGGATTAGGTAAGGACGAG.

Points on this clone: The read terminates 3 residues ahead of where the CDR3 ends, so the germline J gene completes it. This chain joins TRBV19 and TRBJ2-7; TRBD2 agrees at 11 bases. This CDR3 spans 17 amino acids. The germline gives CDR1 LNHDA, CDR2 SQIVND (reference sequence). After removal of 5 bases from V and 0 bases from J, the junction contained 9 bases not matched to a gene. The CDR3 spells CASSSNPLAGVSYEQYF. The sequenced CDR3 bases are TGTGCCAGTAGTTCCAACCCACTAGCGGGGGTCTCCTACGAG.

Remarks on this clone: The CDR3 end falls 3 residues outside the read, so it is completed with the germline J gene. This sequence joins TRBV10-1 and TRBJ2-5; D may be TRBD2 (6 bases). V was pared by 3 bases and J by 1 base, with 12 bases between. The CDR3 contains 15 residues. Germline assignment: CDR1 WNHNN and CDR2 SYGVQD (reference sequence). The CDR3 loop reads CASSDGGSPQETQYF. The part of the CDR3 DNA that was read is TGCGCCAGCAGTGACGGGGGATCCCCCCAAGAGACC.

On this clone itself: Sequencing ends 3 residues short of the CDR3 end; the germline J gene provides the rest. The chain joins TRBV29-1 to TRBJ1-2, with TRBD1 as a possible D gene (6 bases). This CDR3 region has 14 residues. The V gene's germline CDR1 is SQVTM and CDR2 ANQGSEA. CDR3 DNA (partial): TGCAGCGTTGCCCCCCGGGACATTCCCGCAGGC. It is translated as CSVAPRDIPAG. The whole CDR3 is CSVAPRDIPAGYTF.

Remarks on this clone: Read sequence stops 3 residues before the CDR3 end, and the germline J gene provides the missing end. The rearrangement links TRBV19 to TRBJ2-1, with D hard to call. Germline values: CDR1 LNHDA, CDR2 SQIVND (reference sequence). V was clipped by 3 bases and J by 8 bases, with 5 bases between them. The CDR3 runs 11 residues. The CDR3: CASSILYEQFF. Incomplete CDR3 DNA: TGTGCCAGTAGTATCCTCTATGAG.

A word on this clone: Read sequence stops 3 residues before the CDR3 end, and the germline J gene provides the missing end. The chain couples TRBV7-9 to TRBJ1-1, with D unresolved. Trimming removed 2 bases at V and 6 bases at J, with 7 bases between. The CDR3 consists of 12 residues. CDR1 and CDR2 from the germline V gene are SEHNR and FQNEAQ (reference sequence). The CDR3 region is CASSLYGAEAFF. The DNA read from the CDR3 is TGTGCCAGCAGCTTATACGGGGCTGAA.

This CDR3 reads CASSPSGSLYEQYF. Incomplete CDR3 DNA: TGTGCCAGCAGCCCCAGCGGGAGTCTCTACGAG. The V and J genes are TRBV13 and TRBJ2-7, with 8 nucleotides matching TRBD2. The CDR3 end lies 3 residues beyond the end of the read and is filled in from the germline J gene. Germline assignment: CDR1 PRHDT and CDR2 FYEKMQ (reference sequence). The CDR3 spans 14 residues. V trimming: 5 bases; J trimming: 3 bases; junction bases outside the gene matches: 6.

In the case of this clone: The sequenced fragment ends 3 residues before the CDR3 boundary, so the rest is inferred from the germline J gene. The J gene is TRBJ2-3, the V gene TRBV7-9; 7 bases agree with TRBD1. Trimming took 5 bases from V and 6 from J; bases not matched to a gene: 11. Per germline, CDR1 SEHNR and CDR2 FQNEAQ (reference sequence). The CDR3 contains 15 residues. The CDR3 DNA, read in part, is TGTGCCAGCAGCCCCGACAGGGTGCTAAGTGATACG. Amino acid sequence: CASSPDRVLSDT. The full CDR3 sequence reads CASSPDRVLSDTQYF.